These 23 T cell receptor beta chains were sequenced from one sample in a study of cytomegalovirus exposure and HLA in healthy donors. Primers for the PCR totalled 60 Vbeta and 13 Jbeta. The assay was immunoSEQ multiplex PCR, and TCRdb's table has in-frame clones only and misses some. The sample consists of some 150,000 clones, 80% to 90% of them appearing once. The sequenced sample consisted of PBMCs. All receptors come from a boy between 2 and 10 years old in good health and CMV-seronegative.

V is TRBV2 and J is TRBJ2-1; 11 nucleotides match TRBD1. Germline V gene sequence: CDR1 SNHLY, CDR2 FYNNEI. Unmatched junction bases numbered 14, after V lost 6 bases and J lost 10 bases. CDR3 size: 16 residues. The CDR3 protein is CASRHPGQGVSDEQFF. The DNA of the CDR3 is TGTGCCAGCAGGCATCCGGGACAGGGGGTTTCGGACGAGCAGTTCTTC.

This rearrangement joins TRBV9 to TRBJ2-7, with 7 bases lining up with TRBD1. V shed 0 bases, J shed 3 bases, and the junction held 6 bases outside the gene matches. CDR3 size: 15 residues. Germline CDR1 and CDR2: SGDLS and YYNGEE. CDR3 residues: CASSVGAGGLYEQYF. The DNA of the CDR3 is TGTGCCAGCAGCGTAGGGGCAGGGGGTCTCTACGAGCAGTACTTC.

The rearrangement joins TRBV5-1 to TRBJ1-6; TRBD1 is a possible D gene (5 bases). Per the germline V gene, CDR1 is SGHRS and CDR2 is YFSETQ. The CDR3 is 15 amino acids. Trimming took 0 bases from V and 9 from J, leaving 13 bases between them. The CDR3, as DNA: TGCGCCAGCAGCTTGGCCGGACAAGACCGTTCACCCCTCCACTTT. Its translation is CASSLAGQDRSPLHF.

This clone was counted once. The gene calls are TRBV30 and TRBJ2-5, with D perhaps matching TRBD1 (5 bases). The V and J ends lost 5 bases and 1 base respectively, with 14 bases between them. The CDR3 runs to 14 residues. The germline V gene has CDR1 GTSNPN and CDR2 SVGIG (reference sequence). CDR3 in DNA: TGTGCCTGGGGCCACCGGACACTCCAAGAGACCCAGTACTTC. Its translation: CAWGHRTLQETQYF.

This chain connects TRBV19 to TRBJ1-1; no reliable D call. V lost 11 bases to trimming and J lost 5 bases, with 24 bases between them. This CDR3 is built from 15 residues. Germline V CDR1 and CDR2: LNHDA, SQIVND (reference sequence). The CDR3 DNA reads TGTGCCTCCTTGGGAGGGTACGGGCGAAGTACTGAAGCTTTCTTT. Translation gives CASLGGYGRSTEAFF.

In this sample, this clone turned up a few times. CDR3 in amino acids: CASSILARPAGGSRKEQFF. DNA of the CDR3: TGTGCCAGTAGTATTCTTGCCCGTCCAGCGGGAGGGTCCCGTAAGGAGCAGTTCTTC. This chain links TRBV19 with TRBJ2-1; 10 positions agree with TRBD2. The CDR3 totals 19 residues. Germline CDR1 is LNHDA and CDR2 is SQIVND (reference sequence). Trimming at V came to 3 bases and at J to 10 bases, leaving 21 bases not matched to a gene.

The rearrangement joins TRBV5-8 to TRBJ1-4; 7 bases align to TRBD1. Per germline, CDR1 SGHTS and CDR2 YDEGEE. V was pared by 1 base and J by 1 base, with 7 bases of the junction left unmatched. The CDR3 extends over 17 amino acids. The CDR3 DNA reads as TGTGCCAGCAGCTTGCTGACAGGGAGGCGAACTAATGAAAAACTGTTTTTT. Residues: CASSLLTGRRTNEKLFF.

The rearrangement joins TRBV28 to TRBJ2-1, with 14 nucleotides matching TRBD2. Germline V gives CDR1 MDHEN, CDR2 SYDVKM. The ends lost 1 base at V and 7 bases at J; junction bases unmatched: 3. The CDR3 is 16 residues long. The CDR3 coding sequence is TGTGCCAGCAGTTTATTGGGACTAGCGGGAGATAATGAGCAGTTCTTC. Protein product: CASSLLGLAGDNEQFF.

In this sample, this clone turned up once. Germline and junction disagree at one end, which may indicate a read error. The chain combines TRBV11-2 with TRBJ2-4; D perhaps matches TRBD1 (6 bases). The CDR3 is made up of 15 amino acids. Germline values: CDR1 SGHAT, CDR2 FQNNGV. CDR3 coding DNA: TGTGCCAGCAGCTTAGTCCGACAGGCCAGAAACATTCAGTACTTC. It translates to CASSLVRQARNIQYF.

This rearrangement joins TRBV7-6 to TRBJ1-2; 7 bases fit TRBD1. The V segment lost 5 bases and the J segment 2 bases; nucleotides outside the gene matches: 11. The CDR3 is 16 amino acids. Germline-derived CDR1 and CDR2 are SGHVS and FNYEAQ. CDR3 in amino acids: CASSIGPTGQNYGYTF. CDR3 in DNA: TGTGCCAGCAGCATAGGTCCCACGGGACAGAACTATGGCTACACCTTC.

In the case of this clone: At one of its ends the junction is not consistent with the germline gene, which may arise from a read error. V usage is TRBV7-3 and J usage is TRBJ2-7, with a tentative D call TRBD2 (6 bases). Germline CDR1 reads SGHTA; CDR2 reads FQGTGA. This CDR3 contains 17 residues. CDR3: CASSLTFRLEGKYDWDF. The CDR3 coding sequence is TGTGCCAGCAGCTTAACGTTTCGACTGGAGGGAAAGTATGACTGGGACTTC.

The CDR3 region has the DNA TGTGCCAGCAGCACCCGAACACTCGACAGCACTAACTATGGCTACACCTTC. Translated: CASSTRTLDSTNYGYTF. The chain joins TRBV7-2 to TRBJ1-2, with D maybe TRBD1 (5 bases). The CDR3 has 17 residues. The V gene's germline CDR1 is SGHTA and CDR2 FQGNSA. V was shortened by 5 bases and J by 0 bases, with 19 bases between the two germline ends. The whole variable domain, filled in from reference TRBV7-2 and TRBJ1-2, reads GAGVSQSPSNKVTEKGKDVELRCDPISGHTALYWYRQSLGQGLEFLIYFQGNSAPDKSGLPSDRFSAERTGGSVSTLTIQRTQQEDSAVYLCASSTRTLDSTNYGYTFGSGTRLTVV.

This clone turned up a few times. The V call is TRBV5-5, the J call TRBJ1-5, with D possibly TRBD1 on 6 matching bases. Germline V gene data show CDR1 as SGHKS and CDR2 as YYEKEE (reference sequence). There are 16 residues in the CDR3. V lost 0 bases to trimming and J lost 5 bases, with 15 bases between them. CDR3 DNA: TGTGCCAGCAGCTTGGGGGTATCCAGGGGCTATCAGCCCCAGCATTTT. It codes for CASSLGVSRGYQPQHF. Combining the CDR3 with reference TRBV5-5 and TRBJ1-5 gives the whole variable domain DAGVTQSPTHLIKTRGQQVTLRCSPISGHKSVSWYQQVLGQGPQFIFQYYEKEERGRGNFPDRFSARQFPNYSSELNVNALLLGDSALYLCASSLGVSRGYQPQHFGDGTRLSIL.

The chain combines TRBV28 with TRBJ2-7; D perhaps matches TRBD2 (6 bases). Between the trimmed V and J ends, which lost 2 bases and 5 bases, there was a span of 16 bases. Per germline, CDR1 MDHEN and CDR2 SYDVKM. The CDR3 contains 15 residues. This CDR3 reads CASSLGVGGSDEQYF. CDR3 nucleotides: TGTGCCAGCAGTTTAGGGGTCGGGGGATCGGACGAGCAGTACTTC.

The rearrangement uses TRBV6-5 and TRBJ2-7; D is unresolved. V lost 0 bases and J 3 bases, leaving 12 bases between the germline ends. The germline gives CDR1 MNHEY, CDR2 SVGAGI. CDR3 size: 15 residues. The CDR3 nucleotides read TGTGCCAGCAGTTACTCGGGCCCAACGATCTACGAGCAGTACTTC. Translating gives CASSYSGPTIYEQYF.

The chain joins TRBV7-2 to TRBJ2-1; 10 nucleotides line up with TRBD2. This CDR3 has 15 amino acids. The V and J ends lost 5 bases and 8 bases, in that order; junction bases with no gene match: 9. CDR1 is SGHTA and CDR2 is FQGNSA in the germline V gene. The CDR3 is CASSLMGLALHEQFF. CDR3 bases: TGTGCCAGCAGCCTTATGGGACTAGCGTTACATGAGCAGTTCTTC.

The V gene is TRBV6-1, the J gene TRBJ1-2; TRBD1 is a possible D gene (5 bases). Germline V lookup: CDR1 MNHNS, CDR2 SASEGT. V lost 6 bases and J lost 4, with 18 bases in between. This CDR3 is 15 amino acids long. The DNA for the CDR3 is TGTGCCAGCAGCGTAGACAGTCGGGGGTTCTATGGCTACACCTTC. Amino acid sequence: CASSVDSRGFYGYTF.

This chain uses TRBV9 with TRBJ1-4; D remains unclear. The CDR3 covers 13 residues. V was trimmed by 4 bases and J by 4 bases, leaving 8 bases between them. Germline V gene sequence: CDR1 SGDLS, CDR2 YYNGEE. The CDR3 reads CASSPSSNEKLFF. For the CDR3, the DNA is TGTGCCAGCAGCCCTTCGAGTAATGAAAAACTGTTTTTT.

The chain employs TRBV7-3 and TRBJ2-2; TRBD2 aligns across 9 bases. The germline CDR1 and CDR2 sequences are SGHTA and FQGTGA. The CDR3 extends over 16 amino acids. Trimming at V came to 1 base and at J to 3 bases, leaving 3 bases not matched to a gene. CDR3 residues: CASSLRAGGDTGELFF. Here the CDR3 DNA reads TGTGCCAGCAGCTTAAGAGCGGGGGGCGACACCGGGGAGCTGTTTTTT.

The chain recombines TRBV5-1 with TRBJ2-5, with a tentative D call TRBD2 (6 bases). The CDR3 totals 13 residues. V was pared by 0 bases and J by 3 bases, with 6 bases between. Looked up from germline, CDR1 is SGHRS and CDR2 is YFSETQ. The CDR3 spells CASSLGGEETQYF. CDR3 sequence (DNA): TGCGCCAGCAGCTTGGGGGGGGAAGAGACCCAGTACTTC.

This clone was seen a single time. The rearrangement links TRBV5-4 to TRBJ2-7, with 13 bases fitting TRBD2. This CDR3 has 15 residues. Per the germline V gene, CDR1 is SGHNT and CDR2 is YYREEE (reference sequence). After removal of 5 bases from V and 0 bases from J, the junction contained 2 bases not matched to a gene. CDR3 sequence: CASRLAGGSSYEQYF. The DNA for the CDR3 is TGTGCCAGCAGACTAGCGGGGGGGAGCTCCTACGAGCAGTACTTC.

The rearrangement uses TRBV9 and TRBJ2-7; a weak D match, TRBD1 (6 bases). Germline V CDR1 and CDR2: SGDLS, YYNGEE. This CDR3 has 16 amino acids. The V end was cut by 4 bases, the J end by 5 bases, with 22 bases between. This CDR3 reads CASSPRAEPTGNEQYF. In DNA, the CDR3 is TGTGCCAGCAGCCCACGAGCGGAACCGACAGGAAACGAGCAGTACTTC.

The chain uses TRBV5-1 and TRBJ2-4, with 8 bases aligning to TRBD2. Germline assignment: CDR1 SGHRS and CDR2 YFSETQ. The length of the CDR3 is 15 residues. The trim removed 0 bases at V and 5 bases at J, leaving 4 bases unmatched. The CDR3 protein is CASSLEAGVENIQYF. The CDR3 nucleotides are TGCGCCAGCAGCTTGGAAGCGGGGGTAGAAAACATTCAGTACTTC.